This T cell receptor beta chain was identified during a study of follicular helper T cells after annual influenza vaccination. The overall study: Some donors were sampled over the 2013-2014, 2014-2015 and 2015-2016 vaccinations.

Produced via immunoSEQ multiplex PCR; TCRdb's table is partial and in-frame only. Found here are almost 7,000 clones, approximately 80% of them singletons; the top ten hold under 0.7%. Time point in this sample: 2015-2016 season, 7 days after influenza vaccination. The clonotype was recovered from an adult who received the influenza vaccine. Sequenced material: CXCR5- memory CD4+ T cells sorted from blood, taken 7 days after influenza vaccination.

In nucleotides, the CDR3 is TGTGCCAGCAGCCAGACGGGACGGTATGGCTACACCTTC. This translates into CASSQTGRYGYTF. V gene TRBV4-2 combines with J gene TRBJ1-2; the D gene is possibly TRBD1 (5 bases). The germline V and J ends were trimmed by 3 bases and 5 bases, with 10 bases remaining between them. Germline CDR1 LGHNA, CDR2 YNFKEQ. The CDR3 consists of 13 residues.